Many counts were recorded for the clone carrying this T cell receptor (beta chain). Its target is not known. The CDR3 contains 15 residues. Trimming shortened V by 4 bases and J by 1 base, and 14 bases separated the two germline ends. In germline, CDR1 is SGDLS, CDR2 YYNGEE. The TCR beta library used iRepertoire HTBI primers with Arm-PCR amplification of CDR3. As originally analysed: The samples yielded about 60 TRBV and some 15 TRBJ segments. Using its own MiXCR run on the multiplex PCR reads, TCRdb lists one record per CDR3 protein. In this record, the V and J calls reflect TCRdb's handling and not the investigators' own analysis. The table has some 250,000 distinct CDR3 sequences, 15% to 20% seen once. The entry originates in a study of regulatory T cells in long-lasting Graves disease. Notes on the study in general: Persistent cases of Graves' showed reduced TCR diversity relative to newly diagnosed patients.

Time point indicated: newly diagnosed GD, antithyroid drugs for less than 3 months. The TCR library used RNA extracted from PBMCs. These same records also appear under a second study, on T cells in Graves' hyperthyroidism and ophthalmopathy. That publication notes: Graves' hyperthyroidism was deemed stable given no ophthalmopathy progression within 18 months. The HTBI primer set served for first-round RT-PCR of the TCR CDR3.

This chain links TRBV9 with TRBJ1-1; D gene uncertain. The TCR comes from a young woman with Graves disease. Sequencing used peripheral blood mononuclear cells (PBMCs), obtained at new diagnosis, from a patient treated with antithyroid drugs. The CDR3 bases are TGTGCCAGCAGCCCCCGTTCCTCTACGAACACTGAAGCTTTCTTT. This gives the protein CASSPRSSTNTEAFF.